These T cell receptor beta chains were read from a single sample in a study of blood T cells in healthy people across ages. MiXCR, applied by TCRdb to the 5' RACE reads, yields one record per CDR3 protein. The table lists about 780,000 distinct CDR3 sequences, 46% of them singletons. Sequencing used blood. Receptors originate from a man aged 80 or over in good health. The conserved cysteine and the conserved F or W are not part of the CDR3 here. The size of a clone is reported for some rows only, either as once, few or many, or as a class for expanded clones.

clone_size: few; v_call: TRBV4-2; j_call: TRBJ2-3; cdr3_aa: ASSQVVAATDTQY
clone_size: -; v_call: TRBV25-1; j_call: TRBJ2-3; cdr3_aa: ASSEHSGTRLNEDTQY
clone_size: -; v_call: TRBV2; j_call: TRBJ1-6; cdr3_aa: ASSGNRGTSPLH
clone_size: -; v_call: TRBV2; j_call: TRBJ2-7; cdr3_aa: ASSGPGLGEQY
clone_size: few; v_call: TRBV9; j_call: TRBJ2-1; cdr3_aa: ASSVGRNEQF
clone_size: -; v_call: TRBV10-3; j_call: TRBJ2-7; cdr3_aa: AIRGLADYEQY
clone_size: -; v_call: TRBV27; j_call: TRBJ1-2; cdr3_aa: ASSPAGQVYGYT
clone_size: few; v_call: TRBV25-1; j_call: TRBJ1-2; cdr3_aa: ASSRSTGINGYT
clone_size: few; v_call: TRBV20-1; j_call: TRBJ1-2; cdr3_aa: SAIPGQGGYGYT
clone_size: -; v_call: TRBV4-3; j_call: TRBJ1-6; cdr3_aa: ASSQEGGVGSPLH
clone_size: -; v_call: TRBV9; j_call: TRBJ2-1; cdr3_aa: ASSVGLAGVENEQF
clone_size: -; v_call: TRBV6-5; j_call: TRBJ2-1; cdr3_aa: ASRGVREAPEQF
clone_size: -; v_call: TRBV11-3; j_call: TRBJ2-3; cdr3_aa: ASSPETSSTDTQY
clone_size: few; v_call: TRBV14; j_call: TRBJ2-7; cdr3_aa: ASSQGGTVISEQY
clone_size: -; v_call: TRBV7-9; j_call: TRBJ2-7; cdr3_aa: ASSTTGPYEQY
clone_size: few; v_call: TRBV20-1; j_call: TRBJ2-5; cdr3_aa: SAVAGGRETQY
clone_size: few; v_call: TRBV4-2; j_call: TRBJ2-3; cdr3_aa: ASSQGQREQTDTQY
clone_size: -; v_call: TRBV20-1; j_call: TRBJ2-1; cdr3_aa: SVINRVYGNEQF
clone_size: few; v_call: TRBV13; j_call: TRBJ2-7; cdr3_aa: ASSLGAYSYEQY
clone_size: -; v_call: TRBV7-9; j_call: TRBJ1-5; cdr3_aa: AVGQGGNSNQPQH
clone_size: -; v_call: TRBV30; j_call: TRBJ2-1; cdr3_aa: AWRRDQNEQF
clone_size: -; v_call: TRBV7-9; j_call: TRBJ2-5; cdr3_aa: ASSLDASGMGETQY